This TCR beta chain was profiled in a study of OX40 agonist ivuxolimab in advanced cancers. Turning to the study itself: Patients received the agonistic anti-OX40 (CD134) antibody ivuxolimab. Melanoma, hepatocellular carcinoma, head and neck or renal cell cancer occurred in dose-escalation patients. The group had a mean age of approximately 60 years, ranged from roughly 23 to 90, and was 80% to 85% male. Study-level results: Some patients without response likewise showed low normalized clonal expansion.

In the case of this clone: As yet, its antigen is unknown.

Data came from immunoSEQ multiplex PCR; TCRdb stores just in-frame clones and leaves some out. Here the sample spans approximately 11,000 clones, over 70% being singletons. The germline V gene has CDR1 SEHNR and CDR2 FQNEAQ (reference sequence). This CDR3 contains 14 residues. V gave up 5 bases and J gave up 4 bases, with 13 bases separating them. The source of this sequence is an adult with an advanced solid tumor such as melanoma, head and neck, liver or kidney cancer. The sequencing here drew on CD4+ or CD8+ T cells sorted from blood, taken in a trial of the OX40 agonist ivuxolimab. The chain recombines TRBV7-9 with TRBJ2-3; D uncertain. The CDR3 region has the DNA TGTGCCAGCAGCGCTCGGGTTGGGGCAGATACGCAGTATTTT. It encodes CASSARVGADTQYF. Using reference TRBV7-9 and TRBJ2-3 for the parts outside the CDR3, the full variable domain is DTGVSQNPRHKITKRGQNVTFRCDPISEHNRLYWYRQTLGQGPEFLTYFQNEAQLEKSRLLSDRFSAERPKGSFSTLEIQRTEQGDSAMYLCASSARVGADTQYFGPGTRLTVL.